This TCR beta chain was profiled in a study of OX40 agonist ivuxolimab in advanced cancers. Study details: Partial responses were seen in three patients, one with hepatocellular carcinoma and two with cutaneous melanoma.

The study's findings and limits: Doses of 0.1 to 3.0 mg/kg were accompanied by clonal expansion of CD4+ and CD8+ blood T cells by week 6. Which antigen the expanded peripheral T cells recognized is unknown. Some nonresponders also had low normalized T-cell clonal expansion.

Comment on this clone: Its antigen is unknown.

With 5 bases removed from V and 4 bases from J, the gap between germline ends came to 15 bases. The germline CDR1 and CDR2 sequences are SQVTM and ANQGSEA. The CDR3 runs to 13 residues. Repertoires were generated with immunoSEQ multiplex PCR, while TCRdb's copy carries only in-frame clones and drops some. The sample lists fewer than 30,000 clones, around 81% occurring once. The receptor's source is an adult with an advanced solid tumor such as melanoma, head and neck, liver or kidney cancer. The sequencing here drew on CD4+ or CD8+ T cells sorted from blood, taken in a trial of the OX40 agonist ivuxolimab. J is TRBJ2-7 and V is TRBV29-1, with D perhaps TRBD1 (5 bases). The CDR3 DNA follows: TGCAGCGTTAACTTTGGGGCCGGATACGAGCAGTACTTC. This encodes CSVNFGAGYEQYF.